Detailed here is one T cell receptor beta chain. Germline V lookup: CDR1 SGHRS, CDR2 YFSETQ. V gave up 4 bases and J gave up 2 bases; unmatched junction bases: 18. CDR3 size: 21 residues. Using immunoSEQ multiplex PCR, the repertoire was profiled, and TCRdb retains in-frame clones only, with some absent. The sample shows about 170,000 clones, approximately 89% of them seen only once. Grouping used clinical history reported by participants in a survey and questionnaire. Recovered status in Cohort 3 required two negative PCRs, clearance, or symptom resolution. The sample originates from a study of blood T cell repertoires in COVID-19. Across the study: The United States, Italy and Spain supplied acute and convalescent COVID-19 samples. The analysed material was cDNA or gDNA that came from T cells, B-cell-depleted T cells, or PBMCs.

The gene calls are TRBV5-1 and TRBJ2-6, with 10 bases fitting TRBD1. The sequence came from a woman aged 18 to 35 who had recovered from COVID-19. The sample taken for sequencing was PBMCs or T cells enriched from blood (not recorded which). The CDR3 DNA is TGCGCCAGCAGCCAAGGAAGGACCGGGACAGGGGCGAGCCCTGGGGCCAACGTCCTGACTTTC. Protein product: CASSQGRTGTGASPGANVLTF. Supplemented by reference TRBV5-1 and TRBJ2-6, the full variable domain reads KAGVTQTPRYLIKTRGQQVTLSCSPISGHRSVSWYQQTPGQGLQFLFEYFSETQRNKGNFPGRFSGRQFSNSRSEMNVSTLELGDSALYLCASSQGRTGTGASPGANVLTFGAGSRLTVL.